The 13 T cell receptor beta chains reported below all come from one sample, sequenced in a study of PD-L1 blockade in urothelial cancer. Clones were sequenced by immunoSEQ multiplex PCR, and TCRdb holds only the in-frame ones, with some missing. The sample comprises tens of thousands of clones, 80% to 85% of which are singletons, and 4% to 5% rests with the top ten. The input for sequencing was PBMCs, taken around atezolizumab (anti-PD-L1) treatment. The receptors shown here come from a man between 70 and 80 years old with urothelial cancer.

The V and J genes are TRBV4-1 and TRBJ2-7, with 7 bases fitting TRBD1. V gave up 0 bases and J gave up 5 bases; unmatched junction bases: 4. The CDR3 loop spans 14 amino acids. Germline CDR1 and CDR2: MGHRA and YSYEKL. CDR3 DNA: TGCGCCAGCAGCCAAGAACAGGGGATCAACGAGCAGTACTTC. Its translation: CASSQEQGINEQYF.

CDR3 in amino acids: CASSLGTPNQPQHF. DNA for the CDR3: TGTGCCAGCAGCTTAGGGACACCCAATCAGCCCCAGCATTTT. The V gene is TRBV11-2, the J gene TRBJ1-5; D is perhaps TRBD1 (5 bases). This CDR3 has 14 residues. V lost 1 base, J lost 3 bases, and 7 bases lay in between. Looked up from germline, CDR1 is SGHAT and CDR2 is FQNNGV. The complete variable domain, with remaining parts taken from reference TRBV11-2 and TRBJ1-5, reads EAGVAQSPRYKIIEKRQSVAFWCNPISGHATLYWYQQILGQGPKLLIQFQNNGVVDDSQLPKDRFSAERLKGVDSTLKIQPAKLEDSAVYLCASSLGTPNQPQHFGDGTRLSIL.

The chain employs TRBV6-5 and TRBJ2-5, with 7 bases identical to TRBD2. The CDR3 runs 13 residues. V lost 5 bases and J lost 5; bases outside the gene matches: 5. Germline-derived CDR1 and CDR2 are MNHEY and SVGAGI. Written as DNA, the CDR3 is TGTGCCAGCAGTCGCGGGGGAAGGGAGACCCAGTACTTC. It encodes CASSRGGRETQYF.

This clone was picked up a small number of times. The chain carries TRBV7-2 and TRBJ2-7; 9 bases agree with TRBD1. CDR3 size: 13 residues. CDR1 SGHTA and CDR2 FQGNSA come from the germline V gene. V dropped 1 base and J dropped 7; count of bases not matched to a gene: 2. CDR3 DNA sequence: TGTGCCAGCAGCTTAGGGACAGGGGAAGAGCAGTACTTC. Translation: CASSLGTGEEQYF.

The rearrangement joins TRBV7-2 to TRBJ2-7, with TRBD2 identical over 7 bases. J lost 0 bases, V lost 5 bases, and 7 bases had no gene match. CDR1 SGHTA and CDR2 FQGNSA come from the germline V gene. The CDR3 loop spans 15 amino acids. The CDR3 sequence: CASSPPSGSSYEQYF. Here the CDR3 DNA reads TGTGCCAGCAGCCCCCCTAGCGGCAGCTCCTACGAGCAGTACTTC.

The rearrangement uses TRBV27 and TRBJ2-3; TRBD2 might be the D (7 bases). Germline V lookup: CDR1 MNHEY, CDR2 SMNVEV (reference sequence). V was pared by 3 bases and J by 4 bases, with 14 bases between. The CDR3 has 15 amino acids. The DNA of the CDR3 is TGTGCCAGCAGTTTTCGGGGGGCCCGGGCAGATACGCAGTATTTT. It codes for CASSFRGARADTQYF.

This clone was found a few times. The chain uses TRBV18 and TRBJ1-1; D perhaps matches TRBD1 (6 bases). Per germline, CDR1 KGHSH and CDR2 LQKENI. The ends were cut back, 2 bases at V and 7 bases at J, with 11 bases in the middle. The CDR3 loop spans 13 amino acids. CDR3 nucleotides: TGTGCCAGCTCACCAAGGGGGATAGATGAAGCTTTCTTT. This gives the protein CASSPRGIDEAFF.

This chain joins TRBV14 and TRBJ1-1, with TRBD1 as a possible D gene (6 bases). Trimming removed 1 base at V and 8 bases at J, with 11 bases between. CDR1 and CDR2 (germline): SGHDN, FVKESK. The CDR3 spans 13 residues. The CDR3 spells CASSQVLGTEAFF. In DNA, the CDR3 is TGTGCCAGCAGCCAAGTTCTCGGGACAGAAGCTTTCTTT.

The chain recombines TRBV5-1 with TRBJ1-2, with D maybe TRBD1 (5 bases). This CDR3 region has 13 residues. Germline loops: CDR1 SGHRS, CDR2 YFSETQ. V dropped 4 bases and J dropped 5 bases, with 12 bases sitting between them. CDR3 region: CASSVTDDYGYTF. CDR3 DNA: TGCGCCAGCAGCGTGACAGATGATTATGGCTACACCTTC.

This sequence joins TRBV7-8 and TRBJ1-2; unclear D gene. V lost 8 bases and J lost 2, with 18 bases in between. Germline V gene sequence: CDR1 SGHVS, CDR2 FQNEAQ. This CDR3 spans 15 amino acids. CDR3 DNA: TGTGCCAGCGCGGCGATTGAGGGTCCCAACTATGGCTACACCTTC. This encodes CASAAIEGPNYGYTF. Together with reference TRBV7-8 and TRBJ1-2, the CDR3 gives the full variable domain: GAGVSQSPRYKVAKRGQDVALRCDPISGHVSLFWYQQALGQGPEFLTYFQNEAQLDKSGLPSDRFFAERPEGSVSTLKIQRTQQEDSAVYLCASAAIEGPNYGYTFGSGTRLTVV.

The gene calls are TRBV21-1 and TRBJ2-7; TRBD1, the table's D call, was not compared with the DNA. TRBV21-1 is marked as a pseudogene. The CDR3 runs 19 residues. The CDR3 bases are TGTGCCAGCAGCAGACAAAAAGAATGTGGTTGGCAGAAGTATCGCGAGCAGTACTTC. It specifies CASSRQKECGWQKYREQYF.

CDR3 bases: TGCGCCAGCAGCTTGGAAAAGGACAGGGGGCGCGATTTGCAGTATTTT. Translating gives CASSLEKDRGRDLQYF. The chain joins TRBV5-1 to TRBJ2-3; 11 nucleotides match TRBD1. This CDR3 is 16 amino acids long. Trimming cost V 0 bases and J 11 bases; bases outside gene matches: 11. The germline gives CDR1 SGHRS, CDR2 YFSETQ.

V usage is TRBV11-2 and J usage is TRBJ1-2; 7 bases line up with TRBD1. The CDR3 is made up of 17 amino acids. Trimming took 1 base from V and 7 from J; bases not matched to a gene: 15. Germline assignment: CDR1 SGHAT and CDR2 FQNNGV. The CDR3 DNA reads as TGTGCCAGCAGCTTAGTAGGAAGGGGACAGTCGGTGTTTGGCTACACCTTC. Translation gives CASSLVGRGQSVFGYTF.